This entry is about one T cell receptor beta chain. Its antigen remains unidentified. The sample belongs to a study of T cell responses to AZD1222 COVID-19 vaccine. Looking at the study overall: Whether given at about 4 or about 12 weeks, second doses were pooled. Broader study findings: Of spike-specific TCRs, nearly half reportedly target regions left unmutated in variants. It was only a handful of AZD1222 recipients who were seropositive at baseline.

TCRdb's table, derived via immunoSEQ multiplex PCR, lists solely in-frame clones and lacks some. The sample holds about 92,000 clones, just over 85% seen once. The CDR3 consists of 15 residues. The V end lost 6 bases, the J end lost 2 bases, and 18 bases lay between the germline ends. Per the germline V gene, CDR1 is SGHRS and CDR2 is YFSETQ. The rearrangement joins TRBV5-1 to TRBJ2-7; D tentatively fits TRBD1 or TRBD2 (6 bases each). The TCR was taken from an adult in good health. Sequencing was performed on peripheral blood, taken on day 0 of AZD1222 vaccination. CDR3 amino acids: CASNSAGGAPYEQYF. The CDR3 DNA sequence: TGCGCCAGCAACTCAGCCGGGGGCGCACCCTACGAGCAGTACTTC.